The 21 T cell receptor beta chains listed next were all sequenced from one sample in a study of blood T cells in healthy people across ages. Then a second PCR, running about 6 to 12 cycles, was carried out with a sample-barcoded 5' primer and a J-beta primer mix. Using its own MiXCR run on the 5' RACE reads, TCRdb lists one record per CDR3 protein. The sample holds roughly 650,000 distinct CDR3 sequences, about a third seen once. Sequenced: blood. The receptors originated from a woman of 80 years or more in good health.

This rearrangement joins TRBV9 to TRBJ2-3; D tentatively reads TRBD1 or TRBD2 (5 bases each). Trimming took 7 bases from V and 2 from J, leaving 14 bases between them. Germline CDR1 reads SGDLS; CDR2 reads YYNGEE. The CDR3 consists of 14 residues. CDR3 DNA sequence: TGTGCCAGCGGCCTCGGGGCTAACACAGATACGCAGTATTTT. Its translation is CASGLGANTDTQYF.

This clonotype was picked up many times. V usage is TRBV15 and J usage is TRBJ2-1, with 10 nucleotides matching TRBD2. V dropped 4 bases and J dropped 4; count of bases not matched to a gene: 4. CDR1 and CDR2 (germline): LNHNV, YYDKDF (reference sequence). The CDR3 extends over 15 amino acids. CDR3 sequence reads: CATSKLAGAYNEQFF. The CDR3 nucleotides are TGTGCCACCAGCAAGCTAGCGGGGGCTTACAATGAGCAGTTCTTC.

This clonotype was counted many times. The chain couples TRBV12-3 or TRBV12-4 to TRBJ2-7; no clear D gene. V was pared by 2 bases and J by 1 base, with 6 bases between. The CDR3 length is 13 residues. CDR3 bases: TGTGCCAGCAGTTTAACACAGTCCTACGAGCAGTACTTC. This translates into CASSLTQSYEQYF.

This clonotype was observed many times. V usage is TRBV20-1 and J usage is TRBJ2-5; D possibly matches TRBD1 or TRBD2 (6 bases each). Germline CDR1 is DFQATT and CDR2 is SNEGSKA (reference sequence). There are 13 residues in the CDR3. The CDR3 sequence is CSPLGGIQETQYF. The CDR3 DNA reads TGCAGCCCTTTAGGGGGGATCCAAGAGACCCAGTACTTC.

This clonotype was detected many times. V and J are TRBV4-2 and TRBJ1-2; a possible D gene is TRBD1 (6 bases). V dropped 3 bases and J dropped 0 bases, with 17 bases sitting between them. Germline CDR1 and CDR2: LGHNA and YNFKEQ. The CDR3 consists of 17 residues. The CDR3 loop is CASSQARGTKTNYGYTF. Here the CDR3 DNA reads TGTGCCAGCAGCCAGGCCAGGGGAACCAAAACTAACTATGGCTACACCTTC.

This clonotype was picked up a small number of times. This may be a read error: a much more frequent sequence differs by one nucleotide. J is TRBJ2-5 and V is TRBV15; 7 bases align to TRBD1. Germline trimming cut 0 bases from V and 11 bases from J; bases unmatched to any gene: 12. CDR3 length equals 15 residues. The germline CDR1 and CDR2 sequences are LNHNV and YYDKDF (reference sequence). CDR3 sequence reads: CATSRETGLKNEQYF. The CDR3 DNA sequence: TGTGCCACCAGCAGAGAGACAGGGCTTAAGAATGAGCAGTACTTC.

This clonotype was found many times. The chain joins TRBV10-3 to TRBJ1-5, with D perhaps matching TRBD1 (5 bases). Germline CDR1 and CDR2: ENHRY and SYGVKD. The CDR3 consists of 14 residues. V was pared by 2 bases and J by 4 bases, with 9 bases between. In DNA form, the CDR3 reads TGTGCCATCAGTGAGAGGGACGGGAATCAGCCCCAGCATTTT. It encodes CAISERDGNQPQHF.

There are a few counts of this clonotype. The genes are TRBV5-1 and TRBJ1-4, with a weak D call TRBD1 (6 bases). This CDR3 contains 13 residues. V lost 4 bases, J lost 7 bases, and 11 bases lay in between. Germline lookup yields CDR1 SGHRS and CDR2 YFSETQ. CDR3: CASSQDSSEKLFF. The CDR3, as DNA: TGCGCCAGCAGCCAGGACAGTTCTGAAAAACTGTTTTTT.

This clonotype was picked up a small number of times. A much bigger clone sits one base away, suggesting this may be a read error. CDR3 nucleotides: TGTGCCAGCAGAGAAATCAGGGACGTGCAGGAAGAACTGTTTTTT. Translating gives CASREIRDVQEELFF. V usage is TRBV6-5 and J usage is TRBJ1-4, with D perhaps matching TRBD1 (5 bases). Germline V CDR1 and CDR2: MNHEY, SVGAGI. V gave up 6 bases and J gave up 12 bases, with 23 bases separating them. CDR3 length: 15 amino acids.

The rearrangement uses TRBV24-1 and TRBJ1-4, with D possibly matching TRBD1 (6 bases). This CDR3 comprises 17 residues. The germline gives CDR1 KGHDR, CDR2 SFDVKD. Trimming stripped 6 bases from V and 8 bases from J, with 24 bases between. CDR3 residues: CATSPGLQGAFEEKLFF. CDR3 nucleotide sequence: TGTGCCACCAGTCCCGGTTTACAGGGAGCTTTTGAGGAAAAACTGTTTTTT.

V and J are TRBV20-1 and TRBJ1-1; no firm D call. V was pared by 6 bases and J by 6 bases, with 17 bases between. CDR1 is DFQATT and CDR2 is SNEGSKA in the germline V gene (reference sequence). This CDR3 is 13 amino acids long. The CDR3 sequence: CSAPGNEAAEAFF. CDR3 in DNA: TGCAGTGCCCCCGGAAATGAAGCGGCTGAAGCTTTCTTT.

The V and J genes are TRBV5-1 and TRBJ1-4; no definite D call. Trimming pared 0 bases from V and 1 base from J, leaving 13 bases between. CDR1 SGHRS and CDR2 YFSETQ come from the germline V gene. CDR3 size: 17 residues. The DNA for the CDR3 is TGCGCCAGCAGCTTGGTGGGCAGGATCGGAACTAATGAAAAACTGTTTTTT. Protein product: CASSLVGRIGTNEKLFF. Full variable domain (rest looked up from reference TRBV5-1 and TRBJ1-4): KAGVTQTPRYLIKTRGQQVTLSCSPISGHRSVSWYQQTPGQGLQFLFEYFSETQRNKGNFPGRFSGRQFSNSRSEMNVSTLELGDSALYLCASSLVGRIGTNEKLFFGSGTQLSVL.

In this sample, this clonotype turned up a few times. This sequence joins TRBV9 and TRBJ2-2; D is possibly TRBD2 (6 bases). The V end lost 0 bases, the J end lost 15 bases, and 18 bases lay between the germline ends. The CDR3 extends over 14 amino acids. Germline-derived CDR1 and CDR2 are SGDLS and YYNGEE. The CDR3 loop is CASSVALGPGGLFF. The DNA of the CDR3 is TGTGCCAGCAGCGTAGCCCTGGGCCCCGGGGGTTTGTTTTTT.

The CDR3 DNA reads TGTGCCAGCAGTCCGGGACAGGGAGCCGAGCAGTACTTC. This sequence encodes CASSPGQGAEQYF. V and J are TRBV12-3 or TRBV12-4 and TRBJ2-5; 9 bases agree with TRBD1. The end of the DNA is better explained by TRBJ2-7, so the J call may be wrong. The CDR3 is 13 residues long.

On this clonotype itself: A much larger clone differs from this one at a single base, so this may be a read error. CDR3: CASIGTDTQYF. CDR3 sequence (DNA): TGTGCCAGCATTGGCACAGATACGCAGTATTTT. The gene calls are TRBV27 and TRBJ2-3; D remains unclear. CDR3 length equals 11 residues. The V and J ends lost 7 bases and 1 base respectively, with 3 bases between them. Per germline, CDR1 MNHEY and CDR2 SMNVEV (reference sequence).

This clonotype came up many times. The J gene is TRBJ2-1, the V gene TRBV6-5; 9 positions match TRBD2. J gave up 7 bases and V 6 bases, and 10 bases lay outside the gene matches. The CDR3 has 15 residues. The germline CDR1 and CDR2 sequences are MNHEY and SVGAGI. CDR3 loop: CASRDSGGGENEQFF. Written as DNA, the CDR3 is TGTGCCAGCAGAGACTCCGGCGGGGGGGAAAATGAGCAGTTCTTC.

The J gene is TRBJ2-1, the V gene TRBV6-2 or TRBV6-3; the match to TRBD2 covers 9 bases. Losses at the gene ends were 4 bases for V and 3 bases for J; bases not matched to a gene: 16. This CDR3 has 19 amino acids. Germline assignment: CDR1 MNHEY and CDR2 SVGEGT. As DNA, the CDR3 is TGTGCCAGCAGTTTAAGCGGGAGGCCCAACCCGTTGGGCTACAATGAGCAGTTCTTC. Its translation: CASSLSGRPNPLGYNEQFF.

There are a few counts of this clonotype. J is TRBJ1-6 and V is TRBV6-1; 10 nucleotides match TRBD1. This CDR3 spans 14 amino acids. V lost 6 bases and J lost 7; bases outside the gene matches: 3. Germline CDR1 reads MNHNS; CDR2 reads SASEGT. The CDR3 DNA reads TGTGCCAGCAGCACGACAGGGGGCAATTCACCCCTCCACTTT. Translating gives CASSTTGGNSPLHF.

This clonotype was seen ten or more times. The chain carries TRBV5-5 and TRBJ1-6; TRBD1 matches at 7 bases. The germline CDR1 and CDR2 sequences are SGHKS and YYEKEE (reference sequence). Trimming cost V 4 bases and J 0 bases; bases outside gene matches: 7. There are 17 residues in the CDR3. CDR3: CASSGGNRGSYNSPLHF. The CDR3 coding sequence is TGTGCCAGCAGCGGTGGGAACAGGGGCTCCTATAATTCACCCCTCCACTTT.

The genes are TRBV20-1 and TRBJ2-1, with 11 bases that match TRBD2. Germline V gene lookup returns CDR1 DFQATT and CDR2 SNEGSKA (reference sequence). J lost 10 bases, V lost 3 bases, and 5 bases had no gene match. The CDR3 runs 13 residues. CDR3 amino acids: CSASSGGAGEQFF. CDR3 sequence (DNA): TGCAGTGCTAGTAGCGGGGGGGCCGGGGAGCAGTTCTTC.

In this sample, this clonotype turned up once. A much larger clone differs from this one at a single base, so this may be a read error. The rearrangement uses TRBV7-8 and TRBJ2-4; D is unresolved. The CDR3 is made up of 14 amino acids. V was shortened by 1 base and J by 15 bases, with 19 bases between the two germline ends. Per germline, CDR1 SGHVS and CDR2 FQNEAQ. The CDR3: CASSLEQLVHERYF. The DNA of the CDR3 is TGTGCCAGCAGCTTAGAACAGTTAGTCCACGAGCGGTACTTC.